This passage covers 21 T cell receptor beta chains from one sample sequenced in a study of T cell responses to AZD1222 COVID-19 vaccine (TCRdb year 2021). This sample's time point label indicates: baseline before first vaccination. Receptor libraries were prepared by the immunoSEQ multiplex PCR assay. Sourced from immuneACCESS, this table was stored by TCRdb with only in-frame sequences that have V and J called. A share of the clones is absent; for the studies checked, an unresolved V gene accounts for under half, and the remainder has no known explanation. The table for this sample lists 65,000 to 90,000 clones; less than 90% of them were counted only once. The ten largest clones take up roughly 7.7% of the sample. The sequencing used peripheral blood, collected on day 0 of AZD1222 vaccination. These receptors were collected from an adult in good health.

This chain uses TRBV10-3 with TRBJ1-5; tentative D call: TRBD1 (6 bases). Germline CDR1 ENHRY, CDR2 SYGVKD. V lost 3 bases and J lost 4, with 10 bases in between. CDR3 length: 14 residues. DNA of the CDR3: TGTGCCATCAGTGAAGGGGGTAGTAATCAGCCCCAGCATTTT. Amino acids: CAISEGGSNQPQHF.

The genes are TRBV6-2 or TRBV6-3 and TRBJ2-3; the match to TRBD2 covers 8 bases. Per the germline V gene, CDR1 is MNHEY and CDR2 is SVGEGT. The junction had 14 bases not matched to a gene; V was cut back by 6 bases and J by 3 bases. The CDR3 totals 17 residues. Here the CDR3 DNA reads TGTGCCAGCAGCCGACAACCCGAAGCGGGAGTGACAGATACGCAGTATTTT. Translating it yields CASSRQPEAGVTDTQYF.

The rearrangement joins TRBV27 to TRBJ2-5; 9 nucleotides align to TRBD1. The CDR3 is 14 amino acids. Germline CDR1 and CDR2: MNHEY and SMNVEV (reference sequence). Trimming removed 5 bases from V and 4 bases from J; junction bases left unmatched: 5. The DNA of the CDR3 is TGTGCCAGCAGTGTAACGGGACAGGGAGAGACCCAGTACTTC. Translated: CASSVTGQGETQYF.

Turning to this clone: Germline and junction disagree at one end, which may indicate a read error. The V and J genes are TRBV7-6 and TRBJ2-1; TRBD2 matches 15 bases. This CDR3 is 17 amino acids long. Germline-derived CDR1 and CDR2 are SGHVS and FNYEAQ. The CDR3, as DNA: TGTGCCTGCAGTCGGACTAGCGGGAGGGATTCCTACAATGAGCAGTTCTTC. Translation: CACSRTSGRDSYNEQFF. Looking up the rest from reference TRBV7-6 and TRBJ2-1 gives the full variable domain: GAGVSQSPRYKVTKRGQDVALRCDPISGHVSLYWYRQALGQGPEFLTYFNYEAQQDKSGLPNDRFSAERPEGSISTLTIQRTEQRDSAMYRCACSRTSGRDSYNEQFFGPGTRLTVL.

The count of this clone is one. The chain joins TRBV19 to TRBJ2-4; 11 nucleotides agree with TRBD2. V gave up 5 bases and J gave up 6 bases; unmatched junction bases: 12. The CDR3 sequence is 17 residues long. Germline loops: CDR1 LNHDA, CDR2 SQIVND (reference sequence). The CDR3 spells CASSFLLAGGYSNIQYF. As DNA, the CDR3 is TGTGCCAGTAGTTTCCTTCTAGCGGGGGGCTATTCAAACATTCAGTACTTC.

V usage is TRBV30 and J usage is TRBJ1-4, with D perhaps TRBD1 (5 bases). The CDR3 runs 15 residues. Germline V gives CDR1 GTSNPN, CDR2 SVGIG (reference sequence). Trimming stripped 0 bases from V and 8 bases from J, with 16 bases between. CDR3 sequence (DNA): TGTGCCTGGAGTGTACCGTGGCAGGGCGGAGAAAAACTGTTTTTT. As protein: CAWSVPWQGGEKLFF.

This clone was recorded only once. The genes are TRBV6-5 and TRBJ2-3; D unresolved. The CDR3 consists of 15 residues. Trimming removed 8 bases from V and 2 bases from J, with 17 bases in between. Looked up from germline, CDR1 is MNHEY and CDR2 is SVGAGI. The CDR3 coding sequence is TGTGCCAGCCGCTCGAAAAGAAGTATCACAGATACGCAGTATTTT. Encoded protein: CASRSKRSITDTQYF.

The chain employs TRBV6-1 and TRBJ1-5; D is undetermined. The CDR3 totals 14 residues. Germline CDR1 reads MNHNS; CDR2 reads SASEGT. Trimming pared 3 bases from V and 3 bases from J, leaving 9 bases between. The CDR3 protein is CASSESPHNQPQHF. CDR3 sequence (DNA): TGTGCCAGCAGTGAGTCCCCCCACAATCAGCCCCAGCATTTT.

This chain uses TRBV11-1 with TRBJ2-7, with TRBD1 identical over 8 bases. Trimming cost V 4 bases and J 3 bases; bases outside gene matches: 5. The CDR3 totals 14 residues. CDR1 is SGHAT and CDR2 is FQDESV in the germline V gene (reference sequence). The CDR3 is CASSSQGDGYEQYF. The CDR3 region has the DNA TGTGCCAGCAGCTCACAGGGGGACGGCTACGAGCAGTACTTC.

This clone was detected a few times. The chain combines TRBV6-5 with TRBJ1-1; D is unresolved. The V and J ends lost 1 base and 1 base respectively, with 4 bases between them. This CDR3 contains 13 residues. Germline-derived CDR1 and CDR2 are MNHEY and SVGAGI. In nucleotides, the CDR3 is TGTGCCAGCAGTTACTTTAGGAACACTGAAGCTTTCTTT. It codes for CASSYFRNTEAFF.

This chain links TRBV11-2 with TRBJ1-6, with TRBD1 as a possible D gene (5 bases). The CDR3 is made up of 15 amino acids. V shed 2 bases and J shed 7 bases, with 12 bases lying between them. Germline CDR1 is SGHAT and CDR2 is FQNNGV. The CDR3 DNA reads as TGTGCCAGCAGCTTAACAGGAAGAGGGAATTCACCCCTCCACTTT. Translating gives CASSLTGRGNSPLHF.

The rearrangement links TRBV19 to TRBJ2-1; 10 positions match TRBD2. Germline lookup yields CDR1 LNHDA and CDR2 SQIVND (reference sequence). This CDR3 is built from 14 residues. The trim removed 8 bases at V and 6 bases at J, leaving 7 bases unmatched. CDR3 DNA sequence: TGTGCCAGTGTGCTAGCGGGGGATTTCAATGAGCAGTTCTTC. Its protein product is CASVLAGDFNEQFF.

V and J are TRBV7-9 and TRBJ1-3; D possibly corresponds to TRBD1 (5 bases). Germline values: CDR1 SEHNR, CDR2 FQNEAQ (reference sequence). V was trimmed by 1 base and J by 1 base, leaving 20 bases between them. The CDR3 consists of 19 residues. The CDR3 nucleotides read TGTGCCAGCAGCTTAGGGGTGTTCGGCAGGGCGAGGTCTGGAAACACCATATATTTT. This translates into CASSLGVFGRARSGNTIYF.

V gene TRBV7-9 combines with J gene TRBJ2-7; D uncertain. Trimming took 5 bases from V and 5 from J, leaving 19 bases between them. This CDR3 region has 15 residues. CDR1 is SEHNR, CDR2 FQNEAQ, per germline (reference sequence). The CDR3: CASSHVGRILNEQYF. CDR3 coding DNA: TGTGCCAGCAGCCACGTGGGCAGGATTCTCAACGAGCAGTACTTC. The variable domain in full, completed from reference TRBV7-9 and TRBJ2-7, reads DTGVSQNPRHKITKRGQNVTFRCDPISEHNRLYWYRQTLGQGPEFLTYFQNEAQLEKSRLLSDRFSAERPKGSFSTLEIQRTEQGDSAMYLCASSHVGRILNEQYFGPGTRLTVT.

DNA for the CDR3: TGTGCCAGCAGCTTGTCGAGGGATACGCAGTATTTT. This sequence encodes CASSLSRDTQYF. The chain carries TRBV7-2 and TRBJ2-3; D uncertain. Trimming shortened V by 3 bases and J by 6 bases, and 7 bases separated the two germline ends. Germline CDR1 reads SGHTA; CDR2 reads FQGNSA. CDR3 length equals 12 residues.

This rearrangement joins TRBV4-2 to TRBJ1-1; 7 bases are a match to TRBD1. V trimming: 1 base; J trimming: 1 base; junction bases outside the gene matches: 6. Per the germline V gene, CDR1 is LGHNA and CDR2 is YNFKEQ. This CDR3 has 16 amino acids. The CDR3 nucleotides are TGTGCCAGCAGCCAAGTTGAGGCAGGGGGGAACACTGAAGCTTTCTTT. This codes for CASSQVEAGGNTEAFF.

J is TRBJ1-4 and V is TRBV6-2 or TRBV6-3, with D perhaps TRBD1 (5 bases). This CDR3 is 16 amino acids long. V gave up 0 bases and J gave up 1 base, with 9 bases separating them. Germline loops: CDR1 MNHEY, CDR2 SVGEGT. DNA of the CDR3: TGTGCCAGCAGTTACTCGACGGGGGTAACTAATGAAAAACTGTTTTTT. Translated: CASSYSTGVTNEKLFF.

This clone appeared once. The V and J genes are TRBV5-5 and TRBJ1-4; D might be TRBD1 (5 bases). The CDR3 has 15 residues. The germline V and J ends were trimmed by 3 bases and 0 bases, with 9 bases remaining between them. Germline lookup yields CDR1 SGHKS and CDR2 YYEKEE (reference sequence). The DNA of the CDR3 is TGTGCCAGCAGCTCGACAGCTGCAACTAATGAAAAACTGTTTTTT. It translates to CASSSTAATNEKLFF.

The chain uses TRBV10-2 and TRBJ2-7; no firm D call. Germline assignment: CDR1 WSHSY and CDR2 SAAADI. With 3 bases removed from V and 3 bases from J, the gap between germline ends came to 15 bases. There are 15 residues in the CDR3. CDR3: CASSDLRGHYYEQYF. In nucleotides, the CDR3 is TGCGCCAGCAGTGACCTCCGCGGTCATTACTACGAGCAGTACTTC.

This rearrangement joins TRBV10-3 to TRBJ2-7, with TRBD2 matching over 7 bases. CDR3 length: 12 residues. Germline CDR1 is ENHRY and CDR2 is SYGVKD. The trim removed 6 bases at V and 3 bases at J, leaving 2 bases unmatched. In DNA form, the CDR3 reads TGTGCCATCAGCGGGGAGGGCTACGAGCAGTACTTC. Its protein product is CAISGEGYEQYF.

The gene calls are TRBV3-1 (or the pseudogene TRBV3-2) and TRBJ2-7, with 8 bases fitting TRBD1. Germline lookup yields CDR1 LGHDT and CDR2 YNNKEL (reference sequence). The CDR3 is 14 amino acids. V trimming: 2 bases; J trimming: 4 bases; junction bases outside the gene matches: 4. CDR3 sequence reads: CASSQPQGAYEQYF. For the CDR3, the DNA is TGTGCCAGCAGCCAACCTCAGGGGGCGTACGAGCAGTACTTC.